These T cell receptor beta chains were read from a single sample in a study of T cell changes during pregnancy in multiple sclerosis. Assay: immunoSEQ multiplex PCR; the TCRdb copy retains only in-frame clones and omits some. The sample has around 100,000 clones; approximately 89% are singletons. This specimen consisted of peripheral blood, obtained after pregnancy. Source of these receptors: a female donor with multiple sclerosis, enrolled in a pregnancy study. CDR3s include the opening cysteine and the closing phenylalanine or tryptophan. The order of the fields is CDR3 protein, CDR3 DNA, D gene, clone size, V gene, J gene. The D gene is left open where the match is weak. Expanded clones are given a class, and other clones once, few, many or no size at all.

CDR3: CAISESNRGSGNTIYF; DNA: TGTGCCATCAGTGAGTCGAACAGGGGTTCTGGAAACACCATATATTTT; D: TRBD1; size: .; V: TRBV10-3; J: TRBJ1-3
CDR3: CASSFLAGDYGYTF; DNA: TGTGCCAGCAGCTTTCTGGCAGGGGACTATGGCTACACCTTC; D: .; size: .; V: TRBV5-4; J: TRBJ1-2
CDR3: CASSLAGGPVNRQPQHF; DNA: TGTGCCAGCAGCTTAGCAGGGGGACCAGTAAATCGGCAGCCCCAGCATTTT; D: TRBD1; size: .; V: TRBV11-2; J: TRBJ1-5
CDR3: CASRQGTGELFF; DNA: TGTGCCAGCCGGCAGGGAACCGGGGAGCTGTTTTTT; D: .; size: .; V: TRBV19; J: TRBJ2-2
CDR3: CASTNEGGGRPYEQYF; DNA: TGTGCCAGCACTAACGAAGGGGGGGGGCGCCCCTACGAGCAGTACTTC; D: .; size: .; V: TRBV25-1; J: TRBJ2-7
CDR3: CASSLTGDSNQPQHF; DNA: TGTGCCAGCAGCCTAACCGGTGATAGCAATCAGCCCCAGCATTTT; D: .; size: .; V: TRBV7-9; J: TRBJ1-5
CDR3: CASSGQAYEQYF; DNA: TGTGCCAGCAGCGGGCAGGCCTACGAGCAGTACTTC; D: .; size: .; V: TRBV7-9; J: TRBJ2-7
CDR3: CASSEGGGAVNEQFF; DNA: TGTGCCAGCAGCGAGGGTGGGGGGGCCGTGAATGAGCAGTTCTTC; D: .; size: .; V: TRBV9; J: TRBJ2-1
CDR3: CASSPPGMGEQYF; DNA: TGTGCCAGCAGCCCACCAGGGATGGGCGAGCAGTACTTC; D: .; size: .; V: TRBV9; J: TRBJ2-7
CDR3: CASNPGLAGETQYF; DNA: TGTGCCAGCAACCCTGGACTAGCGGGGGAGACCCAGTACTTC; D: TRBD2; size: .; V: TRBV28; J: TRBJ2-5
CDR3: CASSMSLAGNNEQFF; DNA: TGTGCCAGTAGTATGAGTCTAGCTGGAAACAATGAGCAGTTCTTC; D: .; size: few; V: TRBV19; J: TRBJ2-1
CDR3: CASSIGGPTEAFF; DNA: TGTGCCAGCTCGATAGGAGGTCCCACTGAAGCTTTCTTT; D: .; size: .; V: TRBV6-5; J: TRBJ1-1